The clone carrying this TCR beta chain is large (0.1 to 1%). Its antigen is currently unknown. This specimen comes from a study of tissue T cells after allogeneic stem cell transplantation. The study, taken as a whole, reports: Which tissue TCRs were alloreactive or antigen-specific was not determined. Some clones might be persisting host cells.

TCRdb's copy holds only in-frame clones and misses some; the assay was immunoSEQ multiplex PCR. The table shows roughly 3,700 clones, with approximately 63% occurring only once. Germline CDR1 MDHEN, CDR2 SYDVKM. The CDR3 length is 13 residues. Deletions cut 6 bases from V and 6 bases from J, with 14 bases between. The V and J genes are TRBV28 and TRBJ1-2; the D is unclear. The source was tissue from the ileum, collected at autopsy. This sequence originates from a male donor at least 60 years old with lung cancer. The CDR3 loop is CASSRDGWDGYTF. For the CDR3, the DNA is TGTGCCAGCAGCCGTGACGGATGGGATGGCTACACCTTC.